The sequence of this TCR beta chain was determined in a study of T cell changes during pregnancy in multiple sclerosis. Profiled with immunoSEQ multiplex PCR; TCRdb holds only in-frame clones, not every one. The table records some 80,000 clones, approximately 95% of them present only once. CDR3 length: 15 amino acids. Germline-derived CDR1 and CDR2 are SGHRS and YFSETQ. The V and J ends lost 4 bases and 5 bases, in that order; junction bases with no gene match: 10. The source was CD4+ T cells from peripheral blood mononuclear cells, collected after pregnancy. The TCR sequence derives from a female donor with multiple sclerosis, enrolled in a pregnancy study. The rearrangement links TRBV5-1 to TRBJ1-1, with TRBD1 matching over 8 bases. The CDR3, as DNA: TGCGCCAGCAGCAAGGACAGGGCCGGAGGGACTGAAGCTTTCTTT. Translating gives CASSKDRAGGTEAFF.